This T cell receptor beta chain was sequenced for a study of CD8+CD57+ T cells in acquired aplastic anemia. Overall study context: Sorted cells (CD4+ and CD8+) yielded DNA amounts that averaged approximately 3.2 ug. Study-wide results and limits: Found in both controls and patients were approximately 31 CD8+ CDR3 sequences.

Points on this clonotype: Antigen specificity is unknown.

From germline, CDR1 is SQVTM and CDR2 ANQGSEA. The CDR3 is made up of 14 amino acids. V lost 8 bases and J 1 base, leaving 15 bases between the germline ends. Profiling that covered TCR beta VDJ and CDR3 relied on genomic DNA as its template. From the reads, TCRdb called clonotypes with MiXCR, one entry per CDR3 protein. The sample consists of 200,000 to 250,000 distinct CDR3 sequences, approximately 57% of them appearing once. The specimen sequenced was sorted CD4+, CD8+, or CD8+CD57+ T cells (not recorded which) from PBMCs. The receptor was derived from a human donor in good health. V and J are TRBV29-1 and TRBJ2-1; perhaps D is TRBD1 or TRBD2 (5 bases each). The CDR3 reads CSSSWDGSYNEQFF. In DNA form, the CDR3 reads TGCAGCTCCTCCTGGGACGGATCCTACAATGAGCAGTTCTTC.